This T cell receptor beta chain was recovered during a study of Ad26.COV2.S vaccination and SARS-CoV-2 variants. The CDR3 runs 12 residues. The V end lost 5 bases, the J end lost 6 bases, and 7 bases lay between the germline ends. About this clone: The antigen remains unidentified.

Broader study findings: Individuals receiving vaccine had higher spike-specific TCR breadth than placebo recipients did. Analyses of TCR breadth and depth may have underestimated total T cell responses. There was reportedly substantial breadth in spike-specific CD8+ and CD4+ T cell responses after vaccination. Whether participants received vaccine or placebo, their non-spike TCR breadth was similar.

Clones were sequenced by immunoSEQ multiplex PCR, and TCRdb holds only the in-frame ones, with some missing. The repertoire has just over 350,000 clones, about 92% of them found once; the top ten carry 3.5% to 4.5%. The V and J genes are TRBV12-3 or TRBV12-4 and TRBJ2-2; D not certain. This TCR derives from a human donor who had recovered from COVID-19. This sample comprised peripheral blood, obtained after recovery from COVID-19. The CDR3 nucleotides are TGTGCCAGCAGTCAGGCGCCCGGGGAGCTGTTTTTT. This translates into CASSQAPGELFF.